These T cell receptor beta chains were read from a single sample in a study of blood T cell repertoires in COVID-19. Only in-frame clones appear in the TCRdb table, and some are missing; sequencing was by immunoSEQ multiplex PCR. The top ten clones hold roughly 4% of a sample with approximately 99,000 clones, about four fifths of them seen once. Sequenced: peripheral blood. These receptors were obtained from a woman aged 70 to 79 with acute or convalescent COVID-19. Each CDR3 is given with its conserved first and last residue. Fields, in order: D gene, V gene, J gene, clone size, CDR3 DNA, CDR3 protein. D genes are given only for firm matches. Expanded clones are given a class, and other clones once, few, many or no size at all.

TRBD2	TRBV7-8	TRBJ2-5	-	TGTGCCAGCAGCTTAGCCCTAGCGGGAGTGGAGACCCAGTACTTC	CASSLALAGVETQYF
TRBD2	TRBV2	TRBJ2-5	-	TGTGCCAGCAGTGAATTCGCGGGAGGGCAGAAGACCCAGTACTTC	CASSEFAGGQKTQYF
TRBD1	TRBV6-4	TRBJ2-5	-	TGTGCCAGCAGTGACTGGAGAGGGGAAAGACGCGCAGGGGGTGACCCCGTACAAGAGACCCAGTACTTC	CASSDWRGERRAGGDPVQETQYF
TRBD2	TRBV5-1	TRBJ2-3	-	TGCGCCAGCAGCTCACGCCTACCAGGGAGGGGATCAGATACGCAGTATTTT	CASSSRLPGRGSDTQYF
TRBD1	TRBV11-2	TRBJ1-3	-	TGTGCCAGCAGCTCGACAGGGGGTGGAAACACCATATATTTT	CASSSTGGGNTIYF
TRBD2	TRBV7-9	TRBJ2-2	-	TGTGCCAGCAGCCCGGGACTAGCGGCGAACACCGGGGAGCTGTTTTTT	CASSPGLAANTGELFF
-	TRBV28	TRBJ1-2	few	TGTGCCAGCAGTGGAGGCAGGAGGATCGAGGGCTACACCTTC	CASSGGRRIEGYTF
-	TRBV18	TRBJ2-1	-	TGTGCCAGCTCCCGGTGGGCTCCGGACTACTACAATGAGCAGTTCTTC	CASSRWAPDYYNEQFF
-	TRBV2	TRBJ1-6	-	TGTGCCAGCAGCGGCTCTCGGACATTCAATTCACCCCTCCACTTT	CASSGSRTFNSPLHF
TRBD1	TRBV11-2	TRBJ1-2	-	TGTGCCAGCAGCTTATATGGGAAGGGGGCTGGGGGCTACACCTTC	CASSLYGKGAGGYTF
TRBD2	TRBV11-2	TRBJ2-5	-	TGTGCCAGCAGCTTTTCGCAGCGGGGCGGTCAAGAGACCCAGTACTTC	CASSFSQRGGQETQYF
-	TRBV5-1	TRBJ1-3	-	TGCGCCAGCAGCTATGGACAGTCCGATTCTGGAAACACCATATATTTT	CASSYGQSDSGNTIYF
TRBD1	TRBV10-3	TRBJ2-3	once	TGTGCCAGTAAACAGGGGGATACGCAGTATTTT	CASKQGDTQYF
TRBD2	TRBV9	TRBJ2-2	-	TGTGCCAGCAGCGAAGCGGGGGGCTATACCGGGGAGCTGTTTTTT	CASSEAGGYTGELFF
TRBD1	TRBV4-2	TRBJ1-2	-	TGTGCCAGCAGCCCGGCCGGGACAGCCGTGGGCTACACCTTC	CASSPAGTAVGYTF
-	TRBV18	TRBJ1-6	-	TGTGCCACCGGACGGGGGGGACCTGGCTCACCCCTCCACTTT	CATGRGGPGSPLHF
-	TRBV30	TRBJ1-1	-	TGTGCCTGGAGGTCGGGGTTGAACACTGAAGCTTTCTTT	CAWRSGLNTEAFF
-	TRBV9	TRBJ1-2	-	TGTGCCAGCAGCGTAGACACAAACTATGGCTACACCTTC	CASSVDTNYGYTF
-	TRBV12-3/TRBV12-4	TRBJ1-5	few	TGTGCCAGCAGTTTCGACAGTTCCCAGCCCCAGCATTTT	CASSFDSSQPQHF
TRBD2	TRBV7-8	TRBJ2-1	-	TGTGCCAGCAGCCGGTTAGCGGGGGGGGATGAGCAGTTCTTC	CASSRLAGGDEQFF
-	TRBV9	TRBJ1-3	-	TGTGCCAGCAGCGCCGGACAGTCGAACACCATATATTTT	CASSAGQSNTIYF
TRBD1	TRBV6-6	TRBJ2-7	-	TGTGCCACCACTCCGGGACAGAGGGCCTACGAGCAGTACTTC	CATTPGQRAYEQYF
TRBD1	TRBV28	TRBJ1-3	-	TGTGCCAGCAGTTCACAGGGGTTAGGTGGAAACACCATATATTTT	CASSSQGLGGNTIYF
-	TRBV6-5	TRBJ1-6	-	TGTGCCAGCAGTTACTCAGGGAGCTCCTATAATTCACCCCTCCACTTT	CASSYSGSSYNSPLHF
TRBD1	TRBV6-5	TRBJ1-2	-	TGTGCCAGCAATAAGGGACAGGGTCGGTATGGCTACACCTTC	CASNKGQGRYGYTF
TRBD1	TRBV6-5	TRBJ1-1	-	TGTGCCAGCAGTTTACGGGACAGGGGCCGTAAGGTAGCTTTCTTT	CASSLRDRGRKVAFF
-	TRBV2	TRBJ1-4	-	TGTGCCAGCAGTGAGTACCAGGTCAGCGAAAAACTGTTTTTT	CASSEYQVSEKLFF
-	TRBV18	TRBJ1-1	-	TGTGCCAGCTCACCCAACCAGCGCGGGGCCGGAACTGAAGCTTTCTTT	CASSPNQRGAGTEAFF
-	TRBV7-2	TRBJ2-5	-	TGTGCCAGCAGCTTATCCCGGCAGGTCCAAGAGACCCAGTACTTC	CASSLSRQVQETQYF
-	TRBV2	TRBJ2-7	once	TGTGCCAGCCGGGTTAGAGGGAGCTCCTACGAGCAGTACTTC	CASRVRGSSYEQYF
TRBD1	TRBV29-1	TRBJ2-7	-	TGCAGCGGAGGAACCGGGACAGGGGGCGAGCAGTACTTC	CSGGTGTGGEQYF
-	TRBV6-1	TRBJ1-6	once	TGTGCCAGCAGTGAAGGGGGACATTATAATTCACCCCTCCACTTT	CASSEGGHYNSPLHF